The next 31 T cell receptor beta chains were all read from a single sample in a study of T cell clonality in common variable immunodeficiency. The protocol was immunoSEQ multiplex PCR, while the TCRdb copy is restricted to in-frame clones and leaves out a portion. Observed in the sample are 40,000 to 50,000 clones, none of them singletons. The source material was peripheral blood mononuclear cells. The receptors stem from a person between 18 and 70 years old in good health.

The table lists this clone with many counts. The CDR3 reads CASSASSGGADTQYF. Incomplete CDR3 DNA: TGTGCCAGCAGTGCCTCTAGCGGGGGGGCAGATACG. The rearrangement joins TRBV6-4 to TRBJ2-3; 12 bases are a match to TRBD2. Coverage ceases 3 residues before the CDR3 finishes, and the germline J gene fills in the end. CDR1 MRHNA and CDR2 SNTAGT come from the germline V gene. The CDR3 runs 15 residues. J lost 4 bases, V lost 4 bases, and 3 bases had no gene match.

This clone occurred many times. The CDR3 is cut off 3 residues early in the read; its end comes from the germline J gene. The rearrangement links TRBV19 to TRBJ1-1; 10 nucleotides match TRBD1. Germline V gives CDR1 LNHDA, CDR2 SQIVND (reference sequence). Germline trimming cut 1 base from V and 4 bases from J; bases unmatched to any gene: 12. The CDR3 contains 18 residues. The CDR3 loop is CASSIGIRDRGFGTEAFF. CDR3 DNA, as far as it was read: TGTGCCAGTAGTATAGGCATCCGGGACAGGGGTTTTGGCACTGAA. Full variable domain (rest looked up from reference TRBV19 and TRBJ1-1): DGGITQSPKYLFRKEGQNVTLSCEQNLNHDAMYWYRQDPGQGLRLIYYSQIVNDFQKGDIAEGYSVSREKKESFPLTVTSAQKNPTAFYLCASSIGIRDRGFGTEAFFGQGTRLTVV.

This clone was seen many times. The read terminates 3 residues before the CDR3 end, so the remaining end is supplied by the germline J gene. The genes are TRBV4-1 and TRBJ1-5; D is uncertain. With 0 bases removed from V and 5 bases from J, the gap between germline ends came to 5 bases. CDR1 is MGHRA, CDR2 YSYEKL, per germline. CDR3 length: 13 amino acids. This CDR3 reads CASSQERDQPQHF. The CDR3 DNA, read in part, is TGCGCCAGCAGCCAAGAGCGCGATCAGCCC.

The sample holds many counts of this clone. The read falls 3 residues short of the CDR3 end, and the missing part is taken from the germline J gene. The V gene is TRBV9, the J gene TRBJ2-1, with 11 bases matching TRBD2. This CDR3 region has 15 residues. CDR1 and CDR2 (germline): SGDLS, YYNGEE. V gave up 2 bases and J gave up 4 bases; unmatched junction bases: 2. The part of the CDR3 DNA that was read is TGTGCCAGCAGCGTTACTAGCGGGAGTTACAATGAG. Amino acids: CASSVTSGSYNE. Given in full, the CDR3 is CASSVTSGSYNEQFF.

This clone was detected ten times or more. The sequenced fragment ends 3 residues before the CDR3 boundary, so the rest is inferred from the germline J gene. The chain employs TRBV7-2 and TRBJ2-3; 10 nucleotides align to TRBD2. The CDR3 consists of 16 residues. The junction had 4 bases not matched to a gene; V was cut back by 0 bases and J by 4 bases. Germline CDR1 is SGHTA and CDR2 is FQGNSA. Here the CDR3 reads CASSLAGTSESDTQYF. The sequenced CDR3 bases are TGTGCCAGCAGCTTAGCCGGGACTAGCGAGTCAGATACG.

This clone was detected many times. With the read ending 3 residues before the CDR3 end, the germline J gene is used to fill in that end. The genes are TRBV5-1 and TRBJ2-2, with TRBD2 matching 10 bases. With 4 bases clipped from V and 1 base from J, the junction kept 4 bases outside the gene matches. CDR1 is SGHRS and CDR2 is YFSETQ in the germline V gene. The CDR3 consists of 16 residues. The CDR3 spells CASSALAGGNTGELFF. CDR3 DNA (partial): TGCGCCAGCAGCGCCTTAGCGGGAGGGAACACCGGGGAG.

Many counts were recorded for this clone. At one boundary the junction diverges from the germline segment, which might be a read error. Read data end 3 residues before the CDR3 end; the end is taken from the germline J gene. The V and J genes are TRBV4-2 and TRBJ2-2; 9 nucleotides line up with TRBD2. The germline V gene encodes CDR1 LGHNA and CDR2 YNFKEQ. The CDR3 consists of 14 residues. The CDR3 sequence: CASSSLAGTGELFF. Incomplete CDR3 DNA: TGCGCCAGCAGCTCGCTAGCGGGGACCGGGGAG.

A word on this clone: The read gets to within 3 residues of the CDR3 end, and the germline J gene fills in the rest. J is TRBJ1-1 and V is TRBV19; D remains ambiguous. Germline V lookup: CDR1 LNHDA, CDR2 SQIVND (reference sequence). The CDR3 is 13 amino acids. The CDR3 spells CASSIQGSEKAFF. The part of the CDR3 DNA that was read is TGTGCCAGTAGTATACAAGGGTCTGAAAAA.

In its sample, this clone was seen many times. The DNA ends 3 residues before the CDR3 does, and the rest of the CDR3 is filled in from the germline J gene. The V call is TRBV20-1, the J call TRBJ1-1, with TRBD1 as a possible D gene (6 bases). Trimming cost V 6 bases and J 4 bases, with 15 bases left between them. The CDR3 runs to 13 residues. Germline V gene lookup returns CDR1 DFQATT and CDR2 SNEGSKA (reference sequence). The covered CDR3 bases are TGCAGTGCCGCGATGGGAGGGGGCACTGAA. Its protein product is CSAAMGGGTE. In full, the CDR3 reads CSAAMGGGTEAFF.

This clone was observed at least ten times. The read ends 3 residues before the CDR3 terminus; that terminus is restored from the germline J gene. The chain couples TRBV20-1 to TRBJ2-5; D call uncertain. The CDR3 totals 16 residues. Per the germline V gene, CDR1 is DFQATT and CDR2 is SNEGSKA (reference sequence). Trimming left V 6 bases short and J 5 bases short, with 25 bases between. Partial CDR3 DNA: TGCAGTGCGCACGAAACCCGGCTACTACGGAGTGAGACC. Protein sequence: CSAHETRLLRSET. The full CDR3 protein is CSAHETRLLRSETQYF.

This clone has a count of ten or more. Read coverage stops 3 residues before the CDR3 terminus; the germline J gene supplies the remainder. The chain uses TRBV29-1 and TRBJ2-7, with TRBD1 identical over 7 bases. This CDR3 has 15 amino acids. Germline trimming cut 6 bases from V and 5 bases from J; bases unmatched to any gene: 16. Germline-derived CDR1 and CDR2 are SQVTM and ANQGSEA. The CDR3 DNA, read in part, is TGCAGCGTCGTCGTAGTGGGCAGGGGGATAGACGAG. Translated: CSVVVVGRGIDE. The whole CDR3 sequence reads CSVVVVGRGIDEQYF.

This clone was seen repeatedly, ten times or more. The CDR3 end falls 3 residues outside the read, so it is completed with the germline J gene. The rearrangement uses TRBV2 and TRBJ2-7; D possibly corresponds to TRBD1 (5 bases). The germline V gene has CDR1 SNHLY and CDR2 FYNNEI. There are 15 residues in the CDR3. With 0 bases removed from V and 2 bases from J, the gap between germline ends came to 11 bases. The CDR3 spells CASSEATGRTYEQYF. The covered CDR3 bases are TGTGCCAGCAGTGAAGCCACAGGCCGGACCTACGAG.

In this sample, this clone turned up many times. The read falls 3 residues short of the CDR3 end, and the missing part is taken from the germline J gene. This chain connects TRBV5-3 to TRBJ2-1; 8 bases align to TRBD1. TRBV5-3 is an open reading frame, and its role is uncertain. V shed 1 base, J shed 3 bases, and the junction held 12 bases outside the gene matches. This CDR3 has 18 amino acids. The sequenced part of the CDR3 DNA is TGTGCCAGAAGCTTGAACAGGGGGAAAACACCCCACTACAATGAG. It specifies CARSLNRGKTPHYNE. The entire CDR3 is CARSLNRGKTPHYNEQFF.

As regards this clone: The read is 3 residues too short to cover the CDR3 end, so that end is filled in from the germline J gene. The chain is built from TRBV6-2 or TRBV6-3 and TRBJ2-1, with TRBD2 identical over 7 bases. The length of the CDR3 is 12 residues. Germline V gives CDR1 MNHEY, CDR2 SVGEGT. Losses at the gene ends were 6 bases for V and 8 bases for J; bases not matched to a gene: 4. The part of the CDR3 DNA that was read is TGTGCCAGCAGCCTACTAGCGTATGAG. Residues: CASSLLAYE. The whole CDR3 sequence reads CASSLLAYEQFF.

This clone appeared many times. The sequenced fragment ends 3 residues before the CDR3 boundary, so the rest is inferred from the germline J gene. The chain uses TRBV6-2 or TRBV6-3 and TRBJ2-3; D is undetermined. CDR1 and CDR2 (germline): MNHEY, SVGEGT. The CDR3 sequence is 13 residues long. Trimming pared 4 bases from V and 2 bases from J, leaving 7 bases between. Partial CDR3 DNA: TGTGCCAGCAGTTCCGGTACCACAGATACG. Residues: CASSSGTTDT. The entire CDR3 protein reads CASSSGTTDTQYF.

This clone was found many times. The read ends 3 residues before the CDR3 terminus; that terminus is restored from the germline J gene. The rearrangement uses TRBV7-3 and TRBJ1-4; the D is unclear. The V gene's germline CDR1 is SGHTA and CDR2 FQGTGA. CDR3 size: 15 residues. The V gene lost 1 base and the J gene lost 8 bases, with 14 bases spanning the gap. The part of the CDR3 DNA that was read is TGTGCCAGCAGCTTAATGGTTTACAGTGGGGAAAAA. This gives the protein CASSLMVYSGEK. The entire CDR3 sequence reads CASSLMVYSGEKLFF.

This clone was recorded many times. The CDR3 end is not reached by the read, which stops 3 residues before it; the germline J gene fills it in. The chain couples TRBV19 to TRBJ1-1; 9 bases line up with TRBD1. J lost 1 base, V lost 5 bases, and 2 bases had no gene match. The CDR3 has 14 amino acids. Germline values: CDR1 LNHDA, CDR2 SQIVND (reference sequence). This CDR3 is CASSRTGANTEAFF. The part of the CDR3 DNA that was read is TGTGCCAGTAGTCGGACAGGGGCGAACACTGAA.

This clone was recorded at least ten times. The read ends 3 residues early relative to the CDR3; the germline J gene fills the gap. V gene TRBV7-7 combines with J gene TRBJ1-4; no reliable D call. CDR3 size: 14 residues. Germline CDR1 and CDR2: SSHAT and FNYEAQ (reference sequence). The V gene lost 1 base and the J gene lost 3 bases, with 6 bases spanning the gap. The CDR3 DNA, read in part, is TGTGCCAGCAGCTTAGGTTCCTCTAATGAAAAA. Translating it yields CASSLGSSNEK. The whole CDR3 protein reads CASSLGSSNEKLFF.

This clone was detected many times. The read halts 3 residues ahead of the CDR3 end, with the missing end drawn from the germline J gene. This chain joins TRBV7-1 and TRBJ2-1, with D possibly TRBD1 on 6 matching bases. TRBV7-1 is classed as an ORF, of uncertain function. Trimming removed 3 bases at V and 0 bases at J, with 27 bases between. The CDR3 is made up of 21 amino acids. The CDR3 here is CASSSIIGTKVFISSYNEQFF. CDR3 DNA (partial): TGTGCCAGCAGCTCTATCATCGGGACAAAGGTATTCATCAGCTCCTACAATGAG.

This clone was detected ten times or more. Read sequence stops 3 residues before the CDR3 end, and the germline J gene provides the missing end. The J gene is TRBJ1-2, the V gene TRBV29-1; the D is unclear. CDR3 length equals 12 residues. Per the germline V gene, CDR1 is SQVTM and CDR2 is ANQGSEA. The V end lost 4 bases, the J end lost 1 base, and 7 bases lay between the germline ends. Incomplete CDR3 DNA: TGCAGCGTTGGAGAACTTAACTATGGC. Translation gives CSVGELNYG. The entire CDR3 protein is CSVGELNYGYTF.

This clone appeared many times. The read ends 3 residues shy of where the CDR3 ends; the end is completed using the germline J gene. The chain carries TRBV11-2 and TRBJ2-1; 7 bases are a match to TRBD1. The V and J ends lost 7 bases and 5 bases, in that order; junction bases with no gene match: 5. The CDR3 runs 13 residues. Germline CDR1 and CDR2: SGHAT and FQNNGV. The CDR3 loop is CASNPGTDNEQFF. The CDR3 bases that were read are TGTGCCAGCAACCCCGGGACAGACAATGAG.

This clone appeared many times. The CDR3 end is not reached by the read, which stops 3 residues before it; the germline J gene fills it in. V gene TRBV7-2 combines with J gene TRBJ2-1; 7 bases align to TRBD1. The ends lost 7 bases at V and 8 bases at J; junction bases unmatched: 5. Germline V gene data show CDR1 as SGHTA and CDR2 as FQGNSA. The CDR3 spans 12 residues. CDR3 in amino acids: CASTRQGHEQFF. Incomplete CDR3 DNA: TGTGCCAGCACCCGACAGGGCCATGAG.

This clone was recorded at least ten times. CDR3 DNA (partial): TGCGCCAGCAGCTTGGATGGGCCTGAA. This encodes CASSLDGPE. The full CDR3 protein is CASSLDGPEAFF. The chain links TRBV5-1 to TRBJ1-1, with D hard to call. The observed sequence ends 3 residues before the CDR3 terminus, with the missing tail filled in from the germline J gene. Trimming cost V 0 bases and J 6 bases, with 6 bases left between them. The CDR3 sequence is 12 residues long. Germline V CDR1 and CDR2: SGHRS, YFSETQ.

This clone appeared many times. The read ends 3 residues early relative to the CDR3; the germline J gene fills the gap. The V gene is TRBV6-1, the J gene TRBJ2-7; D not resolved. Germline loops: CDR1 MNHNS, CDR2 SASEGT. V was clipped by 1 base and J by 0 bases, with 10 bases between them. This CDR3 has 15 residues. The sequenced part of the CDR3 DNA is TGTGCCAGCAGTGAAGGGTTAGCCCCCTCCTACGAG. Translation gives CASSEGLAPSYE. The complete CDR3 reads CASSEGLAPSYEQYF.

Many counts were recorded for this clone. The CDR3 end is not reached by the read, which stops 3 residues before it; the germline J gene fills it in. The chain links TRBV27 to TRBJ2-2; D is possibly TRBD2 (5 bases). V gave up 6 bases and J gave up 1 base, with 12 bases separating them. The CDR3 length is 15 residues. Germline CDR1 and CDR2: MNHEY and SMNVEV (reference sequence). CDR3 DNA (partial): TGTGCCAGCAGAAAGACTACGCAGAACACCGGGGAG. Protein product: CASRKTTQNTGE. The CDR3 in full is CASRKTTQNTGELFF.

At least ten counts were recorded for this clone. The DNA ends 3 residues before the CDR3 does, and the rest of the CDR3 is filled in from the germline J gene. The chain uses TRBV6-1 and TRBJ1-1; no reliable D call. V gave up 1 base and J gave up 1 base, with 4 bases separating them. The V gene's germline CDR1 is MNHNS and CDR2 SASEGT. The CDR3 totals 13 residues. The CDR3 bases that were read are TGTGCCAGCAGTGAAGTCCGGAACACTGAA. It is translated as CASSEVRNTE. The whole CDR3 sequence is CASSEVRNTEAFF.

This clone was seen repeatedly, ten times or more. The read halts 3 residues ahead of the CDR3 end, with the missing end drawn from the germline J gene. J is TRBJ1-1 and V is TRBV5-5; D is perhaps TRBD1 (5 bases). The CDR3 is 14 amino acids. The germline V and J ends were trimmed by 4 bases and 0 bases, with 10 bases remaining between them. Germline V gene sequence: CDR1 SGHKS, CDR2 YYEKEE (reference sequence). CDR3 DNA, as far as it was read: TGTGCCAGCAGCATACGACAGATGAACACTGAA. Amino acids: CASSIRQMNTE. The whole CDR3 is CASSIRQMNTEAFF.

This clone has at least ten counts. The sequenced fragment ends 3 residues before the CDR3 boundary, so the rest is inferred from the germline J gene. This chain connects TRBV4-1 to TRBJ2-7; the match to TRBD1 covers 8 bases. V lost 4 bases to trimming and J lost 2 bases; unmatched junction nucleotides: 4. The CDR3 contains 14 residues. Germline CDR1 is MGHRA and CDR2 is YSYEKL. The CDR3 protein is CASSRPGQAYEQYF. The CDR3 DNA, read in part, is TGCGCCAGCAGCCGACCGGGACAGGCCTACGAG.

This clone was counted at least ten times. The CDR3 end is not reached by the read, which stops 3 residues before it; the germline J gene fills it in. This chain connects TRBV7-2 to TRBJ2-1, with D possibly being TRBD1 (6 bases). CDR1 is SGHTA and CDR2 is FQGNSA in the germline V gene. V shed 3 bases and J shed 1 base, with 10 bases lying between them. There are 15 residues in the CDR3. CDR3 DNA (partial): TGTGCCAGCAGCTTCGACAGGAATTCCTACAATGAG. Amino acid sequence: CASSFDRNSYNE. In full, the CDR3 reads CASSFDRNSYNEQFF.

This clone occurred many times. The CDR3 end lies 3 residues beyond the end of the read and is filled in from the germline J gene. The chain employs TRBV10-1 and TRBJ2-1, with 7 bases lining up with TRBD1. The germline V gene encodes CDR1 WNHNN and CDR2 SYGVQD (reference sequence). With V trimmed by 2 bases and J by 1 base, 5 bases remained unmatched. The CDR3 runs 16 residues. The CDR3 loop reads CASSEDRDGSYNEQFF. CDR3 bases read: TGCGCCAGCAGTGAGGACAGGGATGGATCCTACAATGAG.

This clone has ten or more counts. Read data end 3 residues before the CDR3 end; the end is taken from the germline J gene. The chain links TRBV12-3 or TRBV12-4 to TRBJ1-2; 9 nucleotides align to TRBD1. Trimming cost V 3 bases and J 7 bases; bases outside gene matches: 6. The CDR3 is made up of 14 amino acids. CDR3 residues: CASSLDRGLGGYTF. The sequenced part of the CDR3 DNA is TGTGCCAGCAGTTTGGACAGGGGTCTGGGTGGC.